This TCR beta chain was recorded in a study of metastatic and nonmetastatic thyroid tumors. Study as a whole: Thyroid patients, malignant and benign, had repertoires compared across blood and tumor or nodule tissue. Overall study results and limits: Malignant thyroid tumors reportedly exceeded benign nodules significantly in TCR beta diversity, with the difference appearing in blood and tumor.

Authors' data handling: To classify distant metastasis in papillary thyroid cancer, a model was built from CDR3 differences across clinicopathological groups. MiXCR re-clonotyped the PCR reads for TCRdb. TCRdb assigned the V and J calls; the authors' analysis was not used. The sample holds fewer than 25,000 clones, roughly 18% seen once. Ten or more counts support this clone. The target antigen is unknown. Thyroid surgery had not been preceded by any treatment in any patient. Germline V CDR1 and CDR2: MNHNS, SASEGT. The CDR3 is 14 residues long. The chain recombines TRBV6-1 with TRBJ1-2, with D maybe TRBD1 (6 bases). Sequencing was done on a sample of adjacent normal tissue. The source is a male donor with papillary thyroid cancer or a benign thyroid nodule (not recorded which). Some clones in this sample may be carry-over from other donors' samples. The CDR3 reads CVSSGEWSYYGYTF. The CDR3 DNA is TGTGTCTCGTCAGGGGAATGGTCTTACTATGGCTACACCTTC.